Shown below are 4 T cell receptor beta chains from a single sample sequenced in a study of T cell changes during pregnancy in multiple sclerosis. TCRdb's table, derived via immunoSEQ multiplex PCR, lists solely in-frame clones and lacks some. Of 85,000 to 130,000 clones in the sample, about 94% are singletons; the top ten hold over 0.7%. Sequencing used peripheral blood, obtained before pregnancy. These receptors all stem from a female donor with multiple sclerosis, enrolled in a pregnancy study.

The chain couples TRBV7-9 to TRBJ2-7; 10 positions match TRBD1. The CDR3 sequence is 15 residues long. Germline trimming cut 5 bases from V and 2 bases from J; bases unmatched to any gene: 6. CDR1 SEHNR and CDR2 FQNEAQ come from the germline V gene (reference sequence). The CDR3 DNA is TGTGCCAGCAGCCCCTCCGGGACAGGGGCCTACGAGCAGTACTTC. Translated: CASSPSGTGAYEQYF.

The gene calls are TRBV6-5 and TRBJ2-1; D may be TRBD1 (6 bases). The CDR3 has 16 amino acids. Trimming cost V 4 bases and J 0 bases, with 13 bases left between them. From germline, CDR1 is MNHEY and CDR2 SVGAGI. In DNA form, the CDR3 reads TGTGCCAGCAGTTTGACAGGATGGAGCTCCTACAATGAGCAGTTCTTC. Encoded protein: CASSLTGWSSYNEQFF.

This clone was observed once. This chain connects TRBV28 to TRBJ1-4, with 10 bases matching TRBD1. Germline CDR1 MDHEN, CDR2 SYDVKM. This CDR3 is 14 amino acids long. The V segment lost 5 bases and the J segment 11 bases; nucleotides outside the gene matches: 8. CDR3 region: CASSHRQGAVKLFF. CDR3 nucleotide sequence: TGTGCCAGCAGTCACAGACAGGGGGCAGTGAAACTGTTTTTT.

The V and J genes are TRBV2 and TRBJ2-1; TRBD2 is a possible D gene (6 bases). CDR1 is SNHLY and CDR2 is FYNNEI in the germline V gene. The CDR3 is made up of 13 amino acids. The V end was cut by 6 bases, the J end by 6 bases, with 12 bases between. The CDR3 loop reads CASRAGSLNEQFF. CDR3 DNA sequence: TGTGCCAGCAGGGCCGGGAGCCTCAATGAGCAGTTCTTC. Drawing the rest from reference TRBV2 and TRBJ2-1, the complete variable domain is EPEVTQTPSHQVTQMGQEVILRCVPISNHLYFYWYRQILGQKVEFLVSFYNNEISEKSEIFDDQFSVERPDGSNFTLKIRSTKLEDSAMYFCASRAGSLNEQFFGPGTRLTVL.